The TCR beta chain described here comes from a study of tumor and adjacent non-tumor tissue in lung cancer. Overall study: Each sample yielded around 4.2 million productive TCRbeta reads on average. Study-level findings and limits: In normal lung, the top 100 clones were significantly more dominant than in tumor. Significantly higher TCR diversity was found in tumor than normal lung.

On this clonotype itself: Its antigen is unknown. The germline gene is not matched at one end of the junction; a read error may be the cause.

The template was RNA from unsorted bulk tissue. Newly diagnosed lung cancer patients had thoracic surgery in China, August–late 2014, without prior chemotherapy. The library came from three nested PCR rounds adapted from ARM-PCR protocols. MiXCR, run by TCRdb on the multiplex PCR reads, gives a single entry per CDR3 protein. The top ten hold 25% to 30% of the sample, which has 69,000 or so distinct CDR3 sequences, around 78% seen once. The CDR3 extends over 13 amino acids. Germline V gives CDR1 SQVTM, CDR2 ANQGSEA. The TCR comes from a man aged 60 to 75 with non-small cell lung cancer. V and J are TRBV29-1 and TRBJ2-6, with TRBD1 as a possible D gene (5 bases). The sequenced sample was lung tumor tissue. The CDR3 coding sequence is TGCAGCGTTAGCAGCTCTGGGGCCAATGTCCTGACTTTC. Protein sequence: CSVSSSGANVLTF.